The 10 T cell receptor beta chains presented below share a single source sample, sequenced in a study of regulatory T cells in long-lasting Graves disease (dated by TCRdb to the early 2020s). In the paper's terms, the time point label means: newly diagnosed GD, antithyroid drugs for less than 3 months. For both TCR sequencing and RNA sequencing, RNA was extracted from PBMCs using TRIzol. Receptor amplification or capture employed multiplex PCR. Instrument on record: Illumina HiSeq 4000. To build TCR beta libraries, CDR3 regions were amplified by Arm-PCR using iRepertoire HTBI primers. TCRdb reprocessed the public reads (quality trimming at Q25 with fastp, clone calling with MiXCR) and kept in-frame beta chains. When rows share a CDR3 protein, they turn into one entry using the most common DNA and genes. The sample table contains approximately 490,000 distinct CDR3 sequences; only one count was recorded for 15% to 20% of them. The ten largest clones add up to 12% of the sample.

The sample was also linked to a second study, of T cells in Graves' hyperthyroidism and ophthalmopathy.

This sample comprised peripheral blood mononuclear cells (PBMCs), obtained at new diagnosis, from a patient treated with antithyroid drugs. These receptors came from a man aged 40-49 years with Graves disease. Donor details come from another sample of the same person, matched by shared clones.

The V gene is TRBV20-1, the J gene TRBJ2-2; tentatively, D is TRBD1 (5 bases). Germline assignment: CDR1 DFQATT and CDR2 SNEGSKA (reference sequence). Trimming pared 5 bases from V and 6 bases from J, leaving 10 bases between. The CDR3 loop spans 12 amino acids. CDR3 protein: CSAYQGAGELFF. For the CDR3, the DNA is TGCAGTGCTTACCAGGGTGCCGGGGAGCTGTTTTTT.

As DNA, the CDR3 is TGTGCCAGCAGCACCGGACTAGCGGGAGGAAGGAATGAGCAGTTCTTC. Translated, it gives CASSTGLAGGRNEQFF. V and J are TRBV3-1 and TRBJ2-1; 14 bases are a match to TRBD2. The CDR3 is 16 residues long. Germline V CDR1 and CDR2: LGHDT, YNNKEL (reference sequence). With 5 bases clipped from V and 7 bases from J, the junction kept 7 bases outside the gene matches.

The chain employs TRBV5-1 and TRBJ2-1; tentative D call: TRBD2 (5 bases). Trimming removed 1 base at V and 8 bases at J, with 16 bases between. CDR1 SGHRS and CDR2 YFSETQ come from the germline V gene. This CDR3 spans 15 amino acids. In DNA, the CDR3 is TGCGCCAGCAGCTTGAGTAGCGTAGGATTCCATGAGCAGTTCTTC. Translated, it gives CASSLSSVGFHEQFF.

The sample holds many counts of this clonotype. V is TRBV11-2 and J is TRBJ2-1; 14 bases are shared with TRBD2. In germline, CDR1 is SGHAT, CDR2 FQNNGV. There are 16 residues in the CDR3. The V gene end was trimmed by 4 bases and the J gene end by 10 bases; junction bases not matched to a gene: 9. The CDR3 DNA follows: TGTGCCAGCAGCTCAACATGGGGACTAGCGGGAGTCGAGCAGTTCTTC. Protein: CASSSTWGLAGVEQFF.

This clonotype came up many times. The chain uses TRBV7-9 and TRBJ2-7, with D possibly being TRBD1 (7 bases). This CDR3 has 16 residues. V was clipped by 4 bases and J by 5 bases, with 21 bases between them. Germline V gene data show CDR1 as SEHNR and CDR2 as FQNEAQ (reference sequence). The CDR3 loop is CASSSPPRGTEDEQYF. The CDR3 nucleotides are TGTGCCAGCAGCTCCCCCCCCCGCGGGACAGAGGACGAGCAGTACTTC.

This clonotype was recorded many times. The rearrangement links TRBV27 to TRBJ1-1, with TRBD1 as a possible D gene (5 bases). Germline CDR1 reads MNHEY; CDR2 reads SMNVEV (reference sequence). The CDR3 length is 15 residues. Trimming removed 5 bases at V and 5 bases at J, with 18 bases between. The CDR3 spells CASSPHPKGLTEAFF. The CDR3 DNA follows: TGTGCCAGCAGTCCCCATCCCAAGGGGCTGACTGAAGCTTTCTTT.

This clonotype came up many times. The gene calls are TRBV11-2 and TRBJ2-2, with TRBD2 matching 11 bases. Per germline, CDR1 SGHAT and CDR2 FQNNGV. This CDR3 region has 16 residues. J lost 6 bases, V lost 5 bases, and 8 bases had no gene match. CDR3 amino acids: CASSPVSGREAGELFF. CDR3 in DNA: TGTGCCAGCAGCCCCGTTAGCGGGAGGGAGGCCGGGGAGCTGTTTTTT.

To note about this clonotype: A much more abundant neighbour one base away suggests this may be a read error. V is TRBV7-2 and J is TRBJ2-1; D is perhaps TRBD2 (6 bases). The CDR3 is 13 residues long. Germline assignment: CDR1 SGHTA and CDR2 FQGNSA. The germline V and J ends were trimmed by 7 bases and 10 bases, with 17 bases remaining between them. CDR3 nucleotide sequence: TGTGCCAGCATCAACGGGGGAGTAAAAGAGCAGTTCTTC. Its protein is CASINGGVKEQFF.

In this sample, this clonotype turned up a few times. This rearrangement joins TRBV4-1 to TRBJ2-7; TRBD1 might be the D (6 bases). The CDR3 covers 17 residues. Germline V gene lookup returns CDR1 MGHRA and CDR2 YSYEKL. V lost 4 bases, J lost 2 bases, and 21 bases lay in between. The CDR3 DNA reads as TGCGCCAGCAGCCTAACAACAGGGCCCGGGACCCCCTACGAGCAGTACTTC. It encodes CASSLTTGPGTPYEQYF.

The sample holds many counts of this clonotype. The chain joins TRBV12-3 or TRBV12-4 to TRBJ2-1; perhaps TRBD2 as D (6 bases). The CDR3 contains 14 residues. V was shortened by 3 bases and J by 9 bases, with 15 bases between the two germline ends. The CDR3 nucleotides read TGTGCCAGCAGTTTTGACTCAGGAGGGAGTGAGCAGTTCTTC. As protein: CASSFDSGGSEQFF.